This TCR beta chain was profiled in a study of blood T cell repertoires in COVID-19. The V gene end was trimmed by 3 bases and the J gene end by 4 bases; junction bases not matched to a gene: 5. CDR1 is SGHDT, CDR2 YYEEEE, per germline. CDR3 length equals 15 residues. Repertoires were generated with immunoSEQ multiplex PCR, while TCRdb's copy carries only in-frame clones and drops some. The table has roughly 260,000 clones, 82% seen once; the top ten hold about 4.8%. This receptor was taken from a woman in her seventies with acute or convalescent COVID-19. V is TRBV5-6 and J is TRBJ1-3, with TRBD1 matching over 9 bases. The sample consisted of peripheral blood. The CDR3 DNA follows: TGTGCCAGCAGCTACCTTGGACAGGGGGGAAACACCATATATTTT. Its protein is CASSYLGQGGNTIYF.